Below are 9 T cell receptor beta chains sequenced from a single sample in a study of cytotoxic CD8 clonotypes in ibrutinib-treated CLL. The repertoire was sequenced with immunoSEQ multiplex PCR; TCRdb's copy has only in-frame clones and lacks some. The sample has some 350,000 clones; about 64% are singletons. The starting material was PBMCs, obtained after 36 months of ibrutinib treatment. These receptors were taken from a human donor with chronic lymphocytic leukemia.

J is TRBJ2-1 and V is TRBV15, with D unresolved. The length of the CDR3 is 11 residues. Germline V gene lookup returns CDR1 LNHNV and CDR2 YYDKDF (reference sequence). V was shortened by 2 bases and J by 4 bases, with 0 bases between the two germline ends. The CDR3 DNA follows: TGTGCCACCAGCAGATACAATGAGCAGTTCTTC. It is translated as CATSRYNEQFF.

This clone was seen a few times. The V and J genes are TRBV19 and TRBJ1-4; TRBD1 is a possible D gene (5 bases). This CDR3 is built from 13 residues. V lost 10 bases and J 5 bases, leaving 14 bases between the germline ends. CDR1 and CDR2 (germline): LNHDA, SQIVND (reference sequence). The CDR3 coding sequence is TGTGCCACTACCGGGACGTTGAATGAAAAACTGTTTTTT. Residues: CATTGTLNEKLFF.

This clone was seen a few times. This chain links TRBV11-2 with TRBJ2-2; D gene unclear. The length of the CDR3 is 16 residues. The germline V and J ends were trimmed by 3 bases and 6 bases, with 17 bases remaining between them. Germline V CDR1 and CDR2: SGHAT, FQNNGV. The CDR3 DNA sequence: TGTGCCAGCAGCTTGAGAGCGTCCCGCTGGGCCGGGGAGCTGTTTTTT. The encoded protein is CASSLRASRWAGELFF.

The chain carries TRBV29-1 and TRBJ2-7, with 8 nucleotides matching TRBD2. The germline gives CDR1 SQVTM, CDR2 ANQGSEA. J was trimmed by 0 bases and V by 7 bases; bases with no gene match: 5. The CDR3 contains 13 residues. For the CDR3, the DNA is TGCAGCGCATTAGCGGGAAGCTCCTACGAGCAGTACTTC. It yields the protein CSALAGSSYEQYF.

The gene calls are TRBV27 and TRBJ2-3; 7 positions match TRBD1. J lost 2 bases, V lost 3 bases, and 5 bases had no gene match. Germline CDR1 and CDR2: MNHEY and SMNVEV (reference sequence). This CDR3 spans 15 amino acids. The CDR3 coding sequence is TGTGCCAGCAGTTTGTACAGGGGAGACACAGATACGCAGTATTTT. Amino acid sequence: CASSLYRGDTDTQYF.

The DNA of the CDR3 is TGTGCCAGCAGCTTCTTGGGTGATTACGAGCAGTACTTC. It is translated as CASSFLGDYEQYF. The chain employs TRBV7-2 and TRBJ2-7; no clear D gene. CDR3 length equals 13 residues. CDR1 and CDR2 (germline): SGHTA, FQGNSA. With 3 bases removed from V and 4 bases from J, the gap between germline ends came to 10 bases.

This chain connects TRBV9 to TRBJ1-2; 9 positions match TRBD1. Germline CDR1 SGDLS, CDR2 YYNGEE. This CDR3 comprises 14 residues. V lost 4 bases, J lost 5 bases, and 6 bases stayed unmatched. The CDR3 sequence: CASSQAGTGYGYTF. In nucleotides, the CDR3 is TGTGCCAGCAGCCAAGCCGGGACAGGGTATGGCTACACCTTC.

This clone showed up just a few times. The CDR3: CAISESGGVYEQYF. The CDR3 region has the DNA TGTGCCATCAGTGAGTCCGGGGGGGTTTACGAGCAGTACTTC. The gene calls are TRBV10-3 and TRBJ2-7; 8 nucleotides agree with TRBD2. Germline CDR1 is ENHRY and CDR2 is SYGVKD. Germline trimming cut 0 bases from V and 4 bases from J; bases unmatched to any gene: 2. This CDR3 region has 14 residues.

The CDR3 region is CASNPDWGTEAFF. DNA for the CDR3: TGTGCCAGCAACCCAGACTGGGGCACTGAAGCTTTCTTT. V and J are TRBV9 and TRBJ1-1; the D is unclear. The ends were cut back, 6 bases at V and 4 bases at J, with 13 bases in the middle. This CDR3 spans 13 amino acids. The germline gives CDR1 SGDLS, CDR2 YYNGEE.